The clone carrying this TCR beta chain turned up a few times. Antigen: not known. The data belong to a study of T cell repertoires in cytomegalovirus infection. Looking at the study overall: Newly reported HLA-C-restricted and thoroughly characterized HLA-B-restricted CMV epitopes were employed. Study-wide results and caveats: The response measured ex vivo was dominated by TCR beta clonotypes (HLA-C-restricted and CMV-specific).

Germline lookup yields CDR1 SGHVS and CDR2 FQNEAQ. The CDR3 totals 16 residues. Unmatched junction bases numbered 6, after V lost 5 bases and J lost 8 bases. TCRdb used MiXCR to reprocess the reads, holding one entry per CDR3 protein. In the table there are some 940,000 distinct CDR3 sequences, about 33% of which are singletons. This TCR came from a human donor in good health (CMV status not recorded). Some clones in this sample may be carry-over from other donors' samples. V gene TRBV7-8 combines with J gene TRBJ2-1, with TRBD2 matching over 16 bases. The material was cultured CD8+ T cells from PBMCs, obtained from culture after CMV antigen stimulation. The CDR3 DNA sequence: TGTGCCAGCAGCCCCCCGGGACTAGCGGGGGGGGATGAGCAGTTCTTC. Its protein product is CASSPPGLAGGDEQFF.